This T cell receptor beta chain originates from a study of OX40 agonist ivuxolimab in advanced cancers. Of note for this clone: Its specificity is unknown.

CDR3 length equals 16 residues. V dropped 0 bases and J dropped 5 bases, with 14 bases sitting between them. Looked up from germline, CDR1 is LNHDA and CDR2 is SQIVND (reference sequence). Method: immunoSEQ multiplex PCR; TCRdb's copy keeps in-frame clones and lacks some. The table includes some 59,000 clones, 70% to 85% detected once. Findings and limits, study-wide: The study observed clonal expansion of CD4+ and CD8+ blood T cells by week 6 at 0.1 to 3.0 mg/kg. Low normalized T-cell clonal expansion was additionally recorded for some nonresponders. The authors did not determine the antigen specificity of the expanded peripheral T cells.

The chain carries TRBV19 and TRBJ1-5, with a tentative D call TRBD1 (6 bases). This receptor was obtained from an adult with an advanced solid tumor such as melanoma, head and neck, liver or kidney cancer. The source was CD4+ or CD8+ T cells sorted from blood, collected in a trial of the OX40 agonist ivuxolimab. The CDR3 region is CASSIDSRGRDQPQHF. The CDR3 bases are TGTGCCAGTAGTATAGATTCCCGGGGGCGCGATCAGCCCCAGCATTTT. Full variable domain (rest looked up from reference TRBV19 and TRBJ1-5): DGGITQSPKYLFRKEGQNVTLSCEQNLNHDAMYWYRQDPGQGLRLIYYSQIVNDFQKGDIAEGYSVSREKKESFPLTVTSAQKNPTAFYLCASSIDSRGRDQPQHFGDGTRLSIL.